This T cell receptor beta chain was documented in a study of breast tumors, draining lymph nodes, adjacent tissues. Regarding the study as a whole: Tumor TCR diversity was below lymph nodes but above nontumor tissue. The lymph node origin of tumor T cells was framed as consistent with a hypothesis, not demonstrated.

TCRdb recomputed calls from the multiplex PCR reads with MiXCR, one row per CDR3 protein. Among tens of thousands of distinct CDR3 sequences listed, approximately 30% were seen once. Many counts were recorded for this clonotype. The antigen remains undetermined. The junction and the germline gene differ at one end; a read error may be behind it. Breast cancer patients provided tissue from their axillary draining lymph nodes. This receptor was obtained from a female donor with breast cancer. Some clones in this sample may be carry-over from other donors' samples. The specimen was axillary lymph node tissue.

The DNA of the CDR3 is TGTGCCTGTAGCGGGGCCCACGGTGGTGAGCAGTTCTTC. The encoded protein is CACSGAHGGEQFF. The chain recombines TRBV19 with TRBJ2-1, with TRBD2 identical over 8 bases. CDR1 and CDR2 (germline): LNHDA, SQIVND (reference sequence). The CDR3 is 13 residues long.